The 21 T cell receptor beta chains listed next were all sequenced from one sample in a study of blood T cell repertoires in COVID-19. Libraries were prepared by immunoSEQ multiplex PCR; TCRdb keeps only in-frame clonotypes and omits some of them. This table has approximately 150,000 clones, roughly 90% appearing once. Sequenced material: peripheral blood. These receptors were obtained from a woman between 45 and 65 years old with acute or convalescent COVID-19.

V and J are TRBV5-6 and TRBJ2-7, with 12 positions matching TRBD2. This CDR3 has 14 residues. CDR1 is SGHDT and CDR2 is YYEEEE in the germline V gene. The V and J ends lost 4 bases and 5 bases, in that order; junction bases with no gene match: 4. CDR3 sequence reads: CASSRGLAGDEQYF. The CDR3 nucleotides read TGTGCCAGCAGCCGGGGACTAGCGGGCGACGAGCAGTACTTC. The whole variable domain, remainder taken from reference TRBV5-6 and TRBJ2-7, is DAGVTQSPTHLIKTRGQQVTLRCSPKSGHDTVSWYQQALGQGPQFIFQYYEEEERQRGNFPDRFSGHQFPNYSSELNVNALLLGDSALYLCASSRGLAGDEQYFGPGTRLTVT.

The rearrangement links TRBV9 to TRBJ2-5; D call uncertain. The germline CDR1 and CDR2 sequences are SGDLS and YYNGEE. Deletions cut 0 bases from V and 1 base from J, with 16 bases between. The CDR3 covers 17 residues. The DNA of the CDR3 is TGTGCCAGCAGCGTAGAAGTGGCTTACTATAGCCAAGAGACCCAGTACTTC. Encoded protein: CASSVEVAYYSQETQYF.

The chain combines TRBV9 with TRBJ1-1; D may be TRBD1 (6 bases). The CDR3 extends over 16 amino acids. Trimming pared 4 bases from V and 3 bases from J, leaving 19 bases between. Germline lookup yields CDR1 SGDLS and CDR2 YYNGEE. The chain's CDR3 is CASSPFNGGRDTEAFF. CDR3 nucleotide sequence: TGTGCCAGCAGCCCCTTCAACGGGGGGCGCGACACTGAAGCTTTCTTT.

The chain joins TRBV19 to TRBJ2-7; D may be TRBD1 (5 bases). Germline CDR1 is LNHDA and CDR2 is SQIVND (reference sequence). This CDR3 has 15 residues. The V end lost 1 base, the J end lost 2 bases, and 12 bases lay between the germline ends. CDR3 protein: CASSIGLGATYEQYF. CDR3 sequence (DNA): TGTGCCAGTAGTATAGGCCTAGGGGCCACCTACGAGCAGTACTTC.

The chain recombines TRBV7-8 with TRBJ1-4, with D tentatively TRBD1 (5 bases). The CDR3 runs to 14 residues. V was pared by 6 bases and J by 7 bases, with 15 bases between. Germline values: CDR1 SGHVS, CDR2 FQNEAQ. The CDR3 DNA follows: TGTGCCAGCAGTAGGGACTGGAGGGGTGAAAAACTGTTTTTT. Its protein is CASSRDWRGEKLFF.

The chain links TRBV6-5 to TRBJ1-5; no clear D. V was cut by 6 bases and J by 0 bases, with 12 bases left in between. Germline assignment: CDR1 MNHEY and CDR2 SVGAGI. The CDR3 is made up of 15 amino acids. The CDR3 is CASRDRRDSNQPQHF. CDR3 DNA sequence: TGTGCCAGCAGGGACCGGAGGGATAGCAATCAGCCCCAGCATTTT.

The gene calls are TRBV7-8 and TRBJ2-1, with 10 bases lining up with TRBD1. The CDR3 totals 16 residues. Germline CDR1 is SGHVS and CDR2 is FQNEAQ. V gave up 2 bases and J gave up 5 bases; unmatched junction bases: 6. The CDR3 DNA reads as TGTGCCAGCAGCTTATCACGGACAGGGGGACACAATGAGCAGTTCTTC. The encoded protein is CASSLSRTGGHNEQFF.

In this sample, this clone turned up a few times. CDR3 nucleotides: TGTGCCAGCAGCTTTGGGCAGGGGGAGGGCTACACCTTC. Protein: CASSFGQGEGYTF. The rearrangement joins TRBV11-2 to TRBJ1-2, with 7 positions matching TRBD1. CDR1 SGHAT and CDR2 FQNNGV come from the germline V gene. The CDR3 spans 13 residues. Losses at the gene ends were 3 bases for V and 8 bases for J; bases not matched to a gene: 6.

The CDR3 region is CASSSSKGVMSTEAFF. The DNA for the CDR3 is TGTGCCAGCAGTTCCTCCAAAGGGGTTATGAGCACTGAAGCTTTCTTT. This chain joins TRBV6-6 and TRBJ1-1; perhaps TRBD1 as D (5 bases). V was clipped by 4 bases and J by 4 bases, with 19 bases between them. There are 16 residues in the CDR3. Looked up from germline, CDR1 is MNHNY and CDR2 is SVGAGI (reference sequence).

The chain has TRBV11-3 and TRBJ1-6; TRBD1 agrees at 8 bases. The CDR3 has 14 residues. V gave up 5 bases and J gave up 7 bases; unmatched junction bases: 4. Germline V lookup: CDR1 SGHNT, CDR2 YENEEA. The CDR3 region has the DNA TGTGCCAGCAGCAGGGGACAGGAGAATTCACCCCTCCACTTT. Translating it yields CASSRGQENSPLHF. Drawing the rest from reference TRBV11-3 and TRBJ1-6, the complete variable domain is EAGVVQSPRYKIIEKKQPVAFWCNPISGHNTLYWYLQNLGQGPELLIRYENEEAVDDSQLPKDRFSAERLKGVDSTLKIQPAELGDSAVYLCASSRGQENSPLHFGNGTRLTVT.

Regarding this clone: The sample has other DNA sequences that encode this CDR3 too. The rearrangement links TRBV7-9 to TRBJ2-7; D is possibly TRBD2 (6 bases). V was shortened by 5 bases and J by 2 bases, with 10 bases between the two germline ends. CDR1 and CDR2 (germline): SEHNR, FQNEAQ (reference sequence). There are 13 residues in the CDR3. The CDR3 region has the DNA TGTGCCAGCAGCAGCGGGCGGGCCTACGAGCAGTACTTC. Translation gives CASSSGRAYEQYF.

The CDR3 here is CASSLIRVTGELFF. The DNA of the CDR3 is TGTGCCAGCAGCTTGATACGGGTAACCGGGGAGCTGTTTTTT. The rearrangement links TRBV5-8 to TRBJ2-2; unclear D gene. V dropped 1 base and J dropped 5 bases, with 9 bases sitting between them. The germline gives CDR1 SGHTS, CDR2 YDEGEE. The CDR3 loop spans 14 amino acids.

The chain joins TRBV5-1 to TRBJ1-1; a weak D match, TRBD1 (5 bases). Germline CDR1 is SGHRS and CDR2 is YFSETQ. V was cut by 3 bases and J by 4 bases, with 13 bases left in between. This CDR3 is 14 amino acids long. Here the CDR3 DNA reads TGCGCCAGCAGCTCTCGGGGAGGGACCACTGAAGCTTTCTTT. This sequence encodes CASSSRGGTTEAFF.

This clone appeared once. The J gene is TRBJ2-3, the V gene TRBV7-6, with 9 bases fitting TRBD2. Germline-derived CDR1 and CDR2 are SGHVS and FNYEAQ. The ends lost 1 base at V and 4 bases at J; junction bases unmatched: 9. CDR3 length: 17 residues. Here the CDR3 DNA reads TGTGCCAGCAGCTTAGGCGTGGGGCTAGCGGGGCCAGATACGCAGTATTTT. Residues: CASSLGVGLAGPDTQYF. The whole variable domain, filled in from reference TRBV7-6 and TRBJ2-3, reads GAGVSQSPRYKVTKRGQDVALRCDPISGHVSLYWYRQALGQGPEFLTYFNYEAQQDKSGLPNDRFSAERPEGSISTLTIQRTEQRDSAMYRCASSLGVGLAGPDTQYFGPGTRLTVL.

The chain is built from TRBV9 and TRBJ1-3; D uncertain. Trimming left V 0 bases short and J 0 bases short, with 10 bases between. The CDR3 loop spans 16 amino acids. The germline V gene encodes CDR1 SGDLS and CDR2 YYNGEE. CDR3: CASSVDRGDSGNTIYF. Written as DNA, the CDR3 is TGTGCCAGCAGCGTAGACCGCGGGGACTCTGGAAACACCATATATTTT.

The genes are TRBV7-2 and TRBJ2-1, with a possible D match to TRBD1 (5 bases). Per germline, CDR1 SGHTA and CDR2 FQGNSA. With 1 base removed from V and 4 bases from J, the gap between germline ends came to 14 bases. The CDR3 has 16 residues. CDR3 bases: TGTGCCAGCAGCTTAGGGACATGGAAGCCTTACAATGAGCAGTTCTTC. It is translated as CASSLGTWKPYNEQFF.

J is TRBJ2-4 and V is TRBV28; D perhaps matches TRBD2 (5 bases). V lost 3 bases and J 5 bases, leaving 14 bases between the germline ends. CDR1 is MDHEN and CDR2 is SYDVKM in the germline V gene. The CDR3 totals 15 residues. The CDR3 reads CASSFMTGSQNIQYF. The CDR3 DNA follows: TGTGCCAGCAGTTTTATGACGGGAAGCCAAAACATTCAGTACTTC.

This rearrangement joins TRBV5-1 to TRBJ2-3, with a weak D call TRBD1 (5 bases). V lost 0 bases and J 4 bases, leaving 9 bases between the germline ends. This CDR3 comprises 14 residues. The germline gives CDR1 SGHRS, CDR2 YFSETQ. CDR3 bases: TGCGCCAGCAGCTTGGTACAGGTTGCAGATACGCAGTATTTT. It specifies CASSLVQVADTQYF.

This clone appeared a single time. The chain carries TRBV3-1 (or the pseudogene TRBV3-2) and TRBJ2-1; weak D call: TRBD1 (5 bases). Germline V gives CDR1 LGHDT, CDR2 YNNKEL (reference sequence). This CDR3 comprises 19 residues. V was trimmed by 0 bases and J by 3 bases, leaving 21 bases between them. CDR3: CASSQEGMAEGALYNEQFF. CDR3 DNA: TGTGCCAGCAGCCAAGAAGGTATGGCTGAAGGGGCCCTCTACAATGAGCAGTTCTTC.

J is TRBJ2-5 and V is TRBV5-1, with TRBD1 identical over 9 bases. Germline assignment: CDR1 SGHRS and CDR2 YFSETQ. This CDR3 is built from 14 residues. J was trimmed by 5 bases and V by 7 bases; bases with no gene match: 9. For the CDR3, the DNA is TGCGCCAGCGGGGCCGGGACAGGGACGGAGACCCAGTACTTC. This gives the protein CASGAGTGTETQYF.

The chain carries TRBV11-3 and TRBJ2-1; D may be TRBD1 (6 bases). In germline, CDR1 is SGHNT, CDR2 YENEEA. This CDR3 comprises 15 residues. Trimming cost V 3 bases and J 2 bases, with 11 bases left between them. The CDR3 region has the DNA TGTGCCAGCAGCTTCCGAGACAGGACCTACAATGAGCAGTTCTTC. This gives the protein CASSFRDRTYNEQFF.